This TCR beta chain is from a study of naive and memory T cell subsets. Study-wide results and limits: A clonotype means one alpha or beta sequence, not an alpha/beta pair. Naive and memory subsets had different power law exponents for TCR abundance. Naive repertoires, especially CD8, held a few larger clonotypes, possibly memory cells re-expressing CD45RA.

There are 14 residues in the CDR3. In germline, CDR1 is DFQATT, CDR2 SNEGSKA (reference sequence). The V end lost 5 bases, the J end lost 4 bases, and 17 bases lay between the germline ends. The beta constant-region primer was an equimolar mix of two oligonucleotides covering TRBC1 and TRBC2. The ligated cDNA underwent four PCR rounds using SP2 and nested alpha and beta constant-region primers. TCRdb passed the UMI-ligation and nested PCR reads through MiXCR, listing each CDR3 protein once. The sample includes 140,000 to 150,000 distinct CDR3 sequences, 15% to 20% of them seen just once. This clonotype appeared a few times. No antigen is known for it.

The chain recombines TRBV20-1 with TRBJ1-1, with D tentatively TRBD1 (5 bases). Sequencing input: naive CD4+ T cells from blood. This clonotype was sampled from a human donor in good health. The CDR3 DNA reads TGCAGTGCTCAAACTGGGAGTACAGGCACTGAAGCTTTCTTT. As protein: CSAQTGSTGTEAFF.